The 18 T cell receptor beta chains below all came from one sample that was sequenced in a study of post-analysis software for immune sequencing data. Presence of unique molecular identifiers characterized the TCR beta cDNA libraries. TCRdb reprocessed the PCR reads via MiXCR and lists one record per CDR3 protein. The sample yields about 160,000 distinct CDR3 sequences, roughly 34% seen once. The sample here was blood, taken after autologous hematopoietic stem cell transplantation. The receptors shown here come from a girl aged 10 to 17 with multiple sclerosis.

The rearrangement joins TRBV7-8 to TRBJ1-4; 10 nucleotides match TRBD1. The V segment lost 2 bases and the J segment 3 bases; nucleotides outside the gene matches: 6. The CDR3 spans 17 residues. CDR1 is SGHVS, CDR2 FQNEAQ, per germline. This CDR3 is CASSLRTGGFANEKLFF. Written as DNA, the CDR3 is TGTGCCAGCAGCTTACGGACAGGGGGGTTTGCTAATGAAAAACTGTTTTTT. The full variable domain, completed using reference TRBV7-8 and TRBJ1-4, is GAGVSQSPRYKVAKRGQDVALRCDPISGHVSLFWYQQALGQGPEFLTYFQNEAQLDKSGLPSDRFFAERPEGSVSTLKIQRTQQEDSAVYLCASSLRTGGFANEKLFFGSGTQLSVL.

This clonotype was detected many times. The CDR3 protein is CASRPTSGRYNEQFF. CDR3 coding DNA: TGTGCCAGCAGGCCGACTAGCGGGAGGTACAATGAGCAGTTCTTC. This chain links TRBV12-3 or TRBV12-4 with TRBJ2-1, with 13 bases that match TRBD2. This CDR3 has 15 residues. V lost 6 bases to trimming and J lost 4 bases; unmatched junction nucleotides: 3.

The gene calls are TRBV14 and TRBJ2-7, with 13 nucleotides matching TRBD2. Germline CDR1 reads SGHDN; CDR2 reads FVKESK. V was clipped by 4 bases and J by 6 bases; unmatched bases: 3. There are 14 residues in the CDR3. The CDR3 DNA reads as TGTGCCAGCAGCCCCGGGACTAGCGGGACCGAGCAGTACTTC. Translated: CASSPGTSGTEQYF.

The V gene is TRBV3-1, the J gene TRBJ2-7; 12 bases fit TRBD2. The CDR3 length is 14 residues. The germline CDR1 and CDR2 sequences are LGHDT and YNNKEL (reference sequence). Trimming at V came to 6 bases and at J to 6 bases, leaving 6 bases not matched to a gene. In DNA, the CDR3 is TGTGCCAGCAGTCGTACTAGCGGGAGGAGCGAGCAGTACTTC. Translated: CASSRTSGRSEQYF.

This sequence joins TRBV12-2 and TRBJ2-1; TRBD2 reflects the table's D call only, with no check against the DNA. TRBV12-2 is given as a pseudogene. The CDR3 loop spans 16 amino acids. Here the CDR3 DNA reads TGTGCAAGTCGCCCAGGACTAGCGGGAGCCAACAATGAGCAGTTCTTC. Translation: CASRPGLAGANNEQFF.

The chain recombines TRBV28 with TRBJ2-7; maybe TRBD2 (6 bases). CDR3 size: 15 residues. From germline, CDR1 is MDHEN and CDR2 SYDVKM. Trimming shortened V by 6 bases and J by 2 bases, and 17 bases separated the two germline ends. As DNA, the CDR3 is TGTGCCAGCAGGCCAGCCAGTCGGGGGACCTACGAGCAGTACTTC. The encoded protein is CASRPASRGTYEQYF.

Only a few counts were recorded for this clonotype. This chain uses TRBV28 with TRBJ2-7; 7 bases fit TRBD2. Germline V gives CDR1 MDHEN, CDR2 SYDVKM. The junction had 9 bases not matched to a gene; V was cut back by 7 bases and J by 0 bases. The CDR3 extends over 15 amino acids. The CDR3, as DNA: TGTGCCAGCAACCCCCTAGCGGCCGGCTCCTACGAGCAGTACTTC. This codes for CASNPLAAGSYEQYF.

This chain joins TRBV28 and TRBJ2-1; D not resolved. This CDR3 spans 15 amino acids. CDR1 and CDR2 from the germline V gene are MDHEN and SYDVKM. The ends were cut back, 6 bases at V and 8 bases at J, with 20 bases in the middle. The CDR3 sequence is CASSPALLGNDEQFF. The CDR3, as DNA: TGTGCCAGCAGCCCAGCCTTATTAGGGAACGATGAGCAGTTCTTC.

This clonotype was counted a few times. This chain joins TRBV14 and TRBJ2-7; D might be TRBD1 (6 bases). The CDR3 is 15 residues long. The germline V gene has CDR1 SGHDN and CDR2 FVKESK. V lost 5 bases, J lost 3 bases, and 17 bases lay in between. CDR3 sequence reads: CASSLHREGGYEQYF. CDR3 sequence (DNA): TGTGCCAGCAGCTTACACAGGGAAGGGGGCTACGAGCAGTACTTC.

V usage is TRBV12-3 or TRBV12-4 and J usage is TRBJ2-7; 8 nucleotides match TRBD2. V shed 2 bases and J 7 bases; nucleotides not matched to a gene: 4. The CDR3 sequence is 13 residues long. The chain's CDR3 is CASSLSGGKEQYF. The CDR3 DNA is TGTGCCAGCAGTTTAAGCGGGGGTAAAGAGCAGTACTTC.

This chain joins TRBV2 and TRBJ2-7; 9 positions match TRBD1. With V trimmed by 6 bases and J by 6 bases, 9 bases remained unmatched. This CDR3 has 14 amino acids. The V gene's germline CDR1 is SNHLY and CDR2 FYNNEI. CDR3 region: CASSTGTGIREQYF. The DNA for the CDR3 is TGTGCCAGCAGCACCGGGACAGGGATCCGCGAGCAGTACTTC. Supplemented by reference TRBV2 and TRBJ2-7, the full variable domain reads EPEVTQTPSHQVTQMGQEVILRCVPISNHLYFYWYRQILGQKVEFLVSFYNNEISEKSEIFDDQFSVERPDGSNFTLKIRSTKLEDSAMYFCASSTGTGIREQYFGPGTRLTVT.

This rearrangement joins TRBV5-1 to TRBJ1-4; D unclear. CDR3 length equals 14 residues. Germline CDR1 reads SGHRS; CDR2 reads YFSETQ. Trimming removed 0 bases from V and 6 bases from J, with 9 bases in between. CDR3 protein: CASSLEGSDEKLFF. CDR3 sequence (DNA): TGCGCCAGCAGCTTGGAGGGATCGGATGAAAAACTGTTTTTT. The complete variable domain, with remaining parts taken from reference TRBV5-1 and TRBJ1-4, reads KAGVTQTPRYLIKTRGQQVTLSCSPISGHRSVSWYQQTPGQGLQFLFEYFSETQRNKGNFPGRFSGRQFSNSRSEMNVSTLELGDSALYLCASSLEGSDEKLFFGSGTQLSVL.

As to this clonotype: A junction boundary mismatches the germline segment, possibly from a read error. The rearrangement joins TRBV6-6 to TRBJ1-2; unclear D gene. CDR3 length: 15 amino acids. The germline CDR1 and CDR2 sequences are MNHNY and SVGAGI (reference sequence). The CDR3 loop is CASSFHMTGRYGYTF. The CDR3 DNA reads TGTGCCAGTAGTTTCCACATGACCGGACGCTATGGCTACACCTTC.

This clonotype was seen repeatedly, ten times or more. The chain is built from TRBV5-1 and TRBJ2-6; D may be TRBD1 (5 bases). V was cut by 3 bases and J by 0 bases, with 16 bases left in between. Germline CDR1 reads SGHRS; CDR2 reads YFSETQ. CDR3 size: 18 residues. DNA for the CDR3: TGCGCCAGCAGCTCGGATTTCCCAGGGTCCTCTGGGGCCAACGTCCTGACTTTC. Its protein is CASSSDFPGSSGANVLTF. Filled out from reference TRBV5-1 and TRBJ2-6, the complete variable domain reads KAGVTQTPRYLIKTRGQQVTLSCSPISGHRSVSWYQQTPGQGLQFLFEYFSETQRNKGNFPGRFSGRQFSNSRSEMNVSTLELGDSALYLCASSSDFPGSSGANVLTFGAGSRLTVL.

This clonotype was counted only a few times. The junction differs from germline at one of its ends, possibly a read error. The V call is TRBV10-3, the J call TRBJ2-1; perhaps TRBD2 as D (5 bases). The CDR3 length is 17 residues. Germline lookup yields CDR1 ENHRY and CDR2 SYGVKD. The CDR3 DNA reads TGTGCCATCAGCGAGTCCGACTACCGGAGCTCCTACAATGAGCAGTTCTTC. The encoded protein is CAISESDYRSSYNEQFF.

This clonotype was detected only a few times. The chain has TRBV20-1 and TRBJ2-7; no firm D call. Trimming shortened V by 6 bases and J by 2 bases, and 11 bases separated the two germline ends. The CDR3 runs to 12 residues. Germline CDR1 reads DFQATT; CDR2 reads SNEGSKA (reference sequence). The CDR3 coding sequence is TGCAGTGCGACAATGGGTCCCTACGAGCAGTACTTC. As protein: CSATMGPYEQYF.

J is TRBJ1-1 and V is TRBV29-1; no firm D call. Trimming cost V 0 bases and J 5 bases, with 10 bases left between them. CDR3 length: 13 amino acids. Germline CDR1 and CDR2: SQVTM and ANQGSEA. CDR3 bases: TGCAGCGTTGAAGAAAGCCGGAGGACTGAAGCTTTCTTT. Its translation: CSVEESRRTEAFF.

V and J are TRBV20-1 and TRBJ2-7; TRBD2 is a possible D gene (6 bases). The DNA end favors TRBJ2-5, so the J call may be wrong. CDR1 is DFQATT and CDR2 is SNEGSKA in the germline V gene (reference sequence). There are 13 residues in the CDR3. The CDR3 protein is CSAPQGGEGTQYF. As DNA, the CDR3 is TGCAGTGCTCCCCAAGGAGGGGAAGGGACCCAGTACTTC.